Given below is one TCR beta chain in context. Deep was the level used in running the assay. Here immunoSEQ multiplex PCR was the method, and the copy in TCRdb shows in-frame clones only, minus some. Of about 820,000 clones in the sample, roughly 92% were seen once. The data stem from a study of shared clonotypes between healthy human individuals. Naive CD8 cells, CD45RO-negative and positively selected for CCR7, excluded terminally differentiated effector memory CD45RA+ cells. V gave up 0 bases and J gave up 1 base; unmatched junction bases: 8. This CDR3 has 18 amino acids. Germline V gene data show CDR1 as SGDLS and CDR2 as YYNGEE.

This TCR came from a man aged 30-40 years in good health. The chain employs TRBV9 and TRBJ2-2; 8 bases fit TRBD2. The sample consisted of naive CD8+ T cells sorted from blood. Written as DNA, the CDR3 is TGTGCCAGCAGCGTAGTCCCAGAACTAGCGGTGAACACCGGGGAGCTGTTTTTT. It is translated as CASSVVPELAVNTGELFF. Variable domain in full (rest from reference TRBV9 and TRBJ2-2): DSGVTQTPKHLITATGQRVTLRCSPRSGDLSVYWYQQSLDQGLQFLIQYYNGEERAKGNILERFSAQQFPDLHSELNLSSLELGDSALYFCASSVVPELAVNTGELFFGEGSRLTVL.